The 16 T cell receptor beta chains below all came from one sample that was sequenced in a study of blood T cell repertoires in COVID-19. Clones were sequenced by immunoSEQ multiplex PCR, and TCRdb holds only the in-frame ones, with some missing. The profile shows some 62,000 clones, roughly 80% of them singletons. Sample: PBMCs or T cells enriched from blood (not recorded which). Source of these receptors: a woman aged 40 to 50 with acute COVID-19.

V gene TRBV24-1 combines with J gene TRBJ2-3, with D unclear. V was trimmed by 7 bases and J by 2 bases, leaving 3 bases between them. The CDR3 spans 11 residues. Germline assignment: CDR1 KGHDR and CDR2 SFDVKD. CDR3: CATSYTDTQYF. CDR3 in DNA: TGTGCCACCAGCTACACAGATACGCAGTATTTT.

The chain has TRBV28 and TRBJ1-3; D gene uncertain. The CDR3 totals 15 residues. Germline loops: CDR1 MDHEN, CDR2 SYDVKM. Trimming shortened V by 6 bases and J by 4 bases, and 16 bases separated the two germline ends. The CDR3 DNA follows: TGTGCCAGCAGCCGCCTTAGGACTTGGGGAAACACCATATATTTT. Its protein product is CASSRLRTWGNTIYF.

The chain recombines TRBV28 with TRBJ2-3; the D is unclear. The CDR3 has 16 amino acids. Trimming cost V 6 bases and J 6 bases, with 22 bases left between them. Germline CDR1 is MDHEN and CDR2 is SYDVKM. CDR3 bases: TGTGCCAGCAGACAAACATGGGCTCCAGAAAAGGATACGCAGTATTTT. Translation gives CASRQTWAPEKDTQYF.

J is TRBJ1-1 and V is TRBV14, with D perhaps matching TRBD1 (5 bases). The germline V gene has CDR1 SGHDN and CDR2 FVKESK. CDR3 length equals 13 residues. V lost 6 bases and J 6 bases, leaving 14 bases between the germline ends. CDR3 bases: TGTGCCAGCAGGTACACAGGCCTGGCTGAAGCTTTCTTT. Translation gives CASRYTGLAEAFF.

This clone is a singleton in its sample. The gene calls are TRBV3-1 (or the pseudogene TRBV3-2) and TRBJ2-5; possibly TRBD2 for D (6 bases). The CDR3 is 12 amino acids. Germline V gives CDR1 LGHDT, CDR2 YNNKEL (reference sequence). V was trimmed by 3 bases and J by 4 bases, leaving 6 bases between them. The CDR3 reads CASSQGGETQYF. The CDR3 coding sequence is TGTGCCAGCAGCCAGGGGGGAGAGACCCAGTACTTC.

V usage is TRBV7-2 and J usage is TRBJ1-6, with no clear D. CDR1 is SGHTA, CDR2 FQGNSA, per germline. The CDR3 extends over 12 amino acids. With 1 base removed from V and 10 bases from J, the gap between germline ends came to 5 bases. The CDR3 loop reads CASSLGASPLHF. The CDR3 nucleotides are TGTGCCAGCAGCTTAGGGGCCTCACCCCTCCACTTT.

This chain connects TRBV3-1 (or the pseudogene TRBV3-2) to TRBJ2-5; D is possibly TRBD2 (6 bases). The germline V gene encodes CDR1 LGHDT and CDR2 YNNKEL (reference sequence). V was trimmed by 1 base and J by 5 bases, leaving 14 bases between them. The CDR3 runs 15 residues. CDR3 nucleotides: TGTGCCAGCAGCCAAGTACGGCAGCGGGTGGAGACCCAGTACTTC. Amino acids: CASSQVRQRVETQYF.

This chain joins TRBV19 and TRBJ2-2, with D tentatively TRBD1 (6 bases). Trimming took 6 bases from V and 1 from J, leaving 6 bases between them. Germline CDR1 and CDR2: LNHDA and SQIVND (reference sequence). The CDR3 loop spans 13 amino acids. The CDR3 is CASRTGNTGELFF. The DNA of the CDR3 is TGTGCCAGTAGGACAGGGAACACCGGGGAGCTGTTTTTT.

The gene calls are TRBV19 and TRBJ1-6; D uncertain. CDR1 and CDR2 from the germline V gene are LNHDA and SQIVND (reference sequence). V was pared by 7 bases and J by 5 bases, with 9 bases between. The CDR3 spans 13 residues. CDR3 DNA sequence: TGTGCCAGTACGGAGAAGAATAATTCACCCCTCCACTTT. Translated, it gives CASTEKNNSPLHF.

The J gene is TRBJ1-5, the V gene TRBV28; D may be TRBD1 (6 bases). Trimming left V 8 bases short and J 5 bases short, with 10 bases between. Germline V lookup: CDR1 MDHEN, CDR2 SYDVKM. This CDR3 comprises 12 residues. CDR3 region: CASYRDDQPQHF. Written as DNA, the CDR3 is TGTGCCAGCTACAGGGACGATCAGCCCCAGCATTTT. The full variable domain, with the rest looked up from reference TRBV28 and TRBJ1-5, is DVKVTQSSRYLVKRTGEKVFLECVQDMDHENMFWYRQDPGLGLRLIYFSYDVKMKEKGDIPEGYSVSREKKERFSLILESASTNQTSMYLCASYRDDQPQHFGDGTRLSIL.

The rearrangement links TRBV7-6 to TRBJ1-1, with D possibly TRBD1 on 5 matching bases. Germline V CDR1 and CDR2: SGHVS, FNYEAQ. The V end was cut by 6 bases, the J end by 1 base, with 9 bases between. This CDR3 comprises 13 residues. CDR3 region: CASRSGGNTEAFF. DNA of the CDR3: TGTGCCAGCAGGTCCGGGGGGAACACTGAAGCTTTCTTT.

This chain connects TRBV27 to TRBJ2-5, with 11 bases lining up with TRBD2. The CDR3 sequence is 16 residues long. Germline loops: CDR1 MNHEY, CDR2 SMNVEV (reference sequence). Trimming took 5 bases from V and 7 from J; bases not matched to a gene: 12. In nucleotides, the CDR3 is TGTGCCAGCAGTACTACCGAACTAGCGGGGGTGGGGACCCAGTACTTC. Its translation is CASSTTELAGVGTQYF.

This clone was detected only once. The chain couples TRBV4-1 to TRBJ1-1; unclear D gene. Trimming left V 1 base short and J 2 bases short, with 14 bases between. This CDR3 is 16 amino acids long. Germline CDR1 reads MGHRA; CDR2 reads YSYEKL. In DNA form, the CDR3 reads TGCGCCAGCAGCCAAGTTGTGAGGGAGACAAACACTGAAGCTTTCTTT. It encodes CASSQVVRETNTEAFF.

The chain is built from TRBV10-3 and TRBJ1-4, with D uncertain. V lost 6 bases and J lost 10, with 15 bases in between. Germline lookup yields CDR1 ENHRY and CDR2 SYGVKD. The CDR3 runs to 13 residues. CDR3 sequence (DNA): TGTGCCATCAGGAGAGAAGAAGGCGGAAAACTGTTTTTT. Protein sequence: CAIRREEGGKLFF.

The rearrangement links TRBV6-5 to TRBJ2-7; possible D gene TRBD1, 7 bases. Trimming pared 7 bases from V and 1 base from J, leaving 14 bases between. The CDR3 spans 14 residues. Germline V gives CDR1 MNHEY, CDR2 SVGAGI. In nucleotides, the CDR3 is TGTGCCAGCATGGCGGGGACAGCGTCCTACGAGCAGTACTTC. Its translation is CASMAGTASYEQYF.

The rearrangement links TRBV20-1 to TRBJ1-2; 8 positions match TRBD1. Trimming at V came to 7 bases and at J to 7 bases, leaving 5 bases not matched to a gene. The germline CDR1 and CDR2 sequences are DFQATT and SNEGSKA (reference sequence). CDR3 length equals 11 residues. The DNA for the CDR3 is TGCAGTGATTCCAGGGGGCTTGGCTACACCTTC. Its protein product is CSDSRGLGYTF.